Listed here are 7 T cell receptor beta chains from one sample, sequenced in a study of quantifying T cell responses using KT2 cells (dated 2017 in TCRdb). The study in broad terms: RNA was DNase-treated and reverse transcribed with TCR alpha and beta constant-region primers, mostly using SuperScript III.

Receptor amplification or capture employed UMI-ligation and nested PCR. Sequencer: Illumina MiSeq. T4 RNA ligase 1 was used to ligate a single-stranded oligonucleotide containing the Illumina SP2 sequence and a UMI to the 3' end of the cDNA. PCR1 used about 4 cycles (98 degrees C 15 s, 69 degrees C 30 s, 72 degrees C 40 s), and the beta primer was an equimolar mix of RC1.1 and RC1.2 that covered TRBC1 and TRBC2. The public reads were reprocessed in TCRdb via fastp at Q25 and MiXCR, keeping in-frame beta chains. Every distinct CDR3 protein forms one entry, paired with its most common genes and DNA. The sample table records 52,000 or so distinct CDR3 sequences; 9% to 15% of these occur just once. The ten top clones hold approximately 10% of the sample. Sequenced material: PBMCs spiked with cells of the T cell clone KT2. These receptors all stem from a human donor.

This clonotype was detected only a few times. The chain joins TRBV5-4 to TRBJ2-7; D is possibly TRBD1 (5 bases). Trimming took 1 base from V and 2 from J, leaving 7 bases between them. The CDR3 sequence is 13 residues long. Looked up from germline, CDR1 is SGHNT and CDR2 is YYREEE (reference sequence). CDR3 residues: CASSLQGTYEQYF. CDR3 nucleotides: TGTGCCAGCAGCTTGCAGGGAACCTACGAGCAGTACTTC.

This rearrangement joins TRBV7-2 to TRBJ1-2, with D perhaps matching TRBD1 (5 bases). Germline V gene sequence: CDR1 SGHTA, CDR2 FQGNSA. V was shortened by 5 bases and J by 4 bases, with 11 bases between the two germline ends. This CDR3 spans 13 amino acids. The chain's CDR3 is CASSLAGLYGYTF. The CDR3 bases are TGTGCCAGCAGCCTGGCGGGGCTCTATGGCTACACCTTC.

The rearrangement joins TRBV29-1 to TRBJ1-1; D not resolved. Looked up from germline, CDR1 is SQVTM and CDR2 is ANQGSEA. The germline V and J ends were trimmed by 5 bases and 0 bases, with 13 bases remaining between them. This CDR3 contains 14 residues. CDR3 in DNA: TGCAGCGTTCTGAAAGAGTACATGAACACTGAAGCTTTCTTT. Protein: CSVLKEYMNTEAFF.

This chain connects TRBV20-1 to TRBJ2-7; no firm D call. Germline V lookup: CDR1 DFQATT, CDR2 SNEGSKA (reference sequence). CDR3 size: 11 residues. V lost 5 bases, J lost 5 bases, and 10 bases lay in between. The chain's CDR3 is CSASRYNEQYF. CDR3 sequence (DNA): TGCAGTGCTTCCCGTTATAACGAGCAGTACTTC.

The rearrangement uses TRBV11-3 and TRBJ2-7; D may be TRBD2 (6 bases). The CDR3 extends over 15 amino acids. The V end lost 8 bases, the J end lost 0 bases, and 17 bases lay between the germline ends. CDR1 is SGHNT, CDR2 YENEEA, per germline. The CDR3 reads CASAPRRGSSYEQYF. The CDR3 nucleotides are TGTGCCAGCGCCCCACGGAGGGGCTCCTCCTACGAGCAGTACTTC.

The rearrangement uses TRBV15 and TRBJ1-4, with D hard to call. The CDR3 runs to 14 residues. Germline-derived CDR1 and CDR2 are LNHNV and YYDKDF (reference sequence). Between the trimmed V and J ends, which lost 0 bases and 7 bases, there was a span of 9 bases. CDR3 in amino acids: CATSRDRGSEKLFF. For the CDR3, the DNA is TGTGCCACCAGCAGAGATCGAGGTAGTGAAAAACTGTTTTTT.

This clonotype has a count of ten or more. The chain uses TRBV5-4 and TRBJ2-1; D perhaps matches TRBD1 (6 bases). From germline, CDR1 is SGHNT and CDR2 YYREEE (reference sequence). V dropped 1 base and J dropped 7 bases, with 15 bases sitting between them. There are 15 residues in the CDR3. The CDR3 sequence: CASSLPTGTGNEQFF. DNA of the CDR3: TGTGCCAGCAGCTTGCCAACAGGGACGGGGAATGAGCAGTTCTTC.